Listed here is a single T cell receptor beta chain. Per the original methods: Reference gene primer amplification gave estimated nucleated cell counts. The method was immunoSEQ multiplex PCR; TCRdb's version includes in-frame clones alone and lacks a portion of them. V and J calls and clone size are copied from that table; D and trimming were computed from the DNA. Of approximately 300,000 clones listed, around 85% are singletons. V lost 1 base and J lost 1; bases outside the gene matches: 4. Germline lookup yields CDR1 SGHKS and CDR2 YYEKEE (reference sequence). This CDR3 is built from 15 residues. This entry comes from a study of blood T cell repertoires in COVID-19. The wider study: The United States, Italy and Spain supplied acute and convalescent COVID-19 samples. T cells, B-cell-depleted T cells, or PBMCs supplied cDNA or gDNA.

The clonotype originates from a woman aged 50 to 65 with active or convalescent COVID-19. This chain uses TRBV5-5 with TRBJ2-7; 8 nucleotides line up with TRBD2. The sample was peripheral blood. The chain's CDR3 is CASSLRVAGSYEQYF. Here the CDR3 DNA reads TGTGCCAGCAGCTTGAGGGTAGCGGGGTCCTACGAGCAGTACTTC.